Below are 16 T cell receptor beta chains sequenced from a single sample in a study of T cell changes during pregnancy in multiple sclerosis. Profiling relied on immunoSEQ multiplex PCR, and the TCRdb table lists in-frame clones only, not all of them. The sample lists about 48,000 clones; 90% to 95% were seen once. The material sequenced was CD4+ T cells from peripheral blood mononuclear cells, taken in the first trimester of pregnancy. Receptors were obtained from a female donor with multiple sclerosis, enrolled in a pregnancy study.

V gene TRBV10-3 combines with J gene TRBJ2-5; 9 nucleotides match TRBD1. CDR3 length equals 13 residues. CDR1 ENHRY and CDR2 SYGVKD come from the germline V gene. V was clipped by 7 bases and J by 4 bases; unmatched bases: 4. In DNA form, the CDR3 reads TGTGCCATCACCGCGACAGGGGGAGAGACCCAGTACTTC. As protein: CAITATGGETQYF.

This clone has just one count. Here the CDR3 DNA reads TGTGCCAGCAGCTCCCTAAGCGGCAGCACTCCTAACTATGGCTACACCTTC. Translating it yields CASSSLSGSTPNYGYTF. The genes are TRBV7-9 and TRBJ1-2; D remains unclear. The germline CDR1 and CDR2 sequences are SEHNR and FQNEAQ (reference sequence). The V end was cut by 4 bases, the J end by 0 bases, with 18 bases between. The CDR3 has 17 amino acids.

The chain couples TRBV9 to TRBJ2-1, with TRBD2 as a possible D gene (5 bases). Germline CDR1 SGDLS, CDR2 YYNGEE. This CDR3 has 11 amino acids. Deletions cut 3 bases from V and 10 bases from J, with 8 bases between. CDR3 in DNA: TGTGCCAGCAGCGGCAAGCGGGAGCAGTTCTTC. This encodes CASSGKREQFF.

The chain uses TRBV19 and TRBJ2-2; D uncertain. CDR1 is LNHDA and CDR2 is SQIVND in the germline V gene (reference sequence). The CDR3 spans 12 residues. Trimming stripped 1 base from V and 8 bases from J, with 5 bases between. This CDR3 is CASSIGQGELFF. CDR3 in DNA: TGTGCCAGTAGTATAGGGCAGGGGGAGCTGTTTTTT.

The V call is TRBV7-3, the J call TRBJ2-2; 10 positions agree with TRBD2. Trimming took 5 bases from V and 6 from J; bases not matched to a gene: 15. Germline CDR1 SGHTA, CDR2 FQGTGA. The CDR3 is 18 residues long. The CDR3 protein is CASSRVAQQRGGSGELFF. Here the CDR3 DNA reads TGTGCCAGCAGCCGTGTTGCTCAGCAGCGGGGGGGATCCGGGGAGCTGTTTTTT.

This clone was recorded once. CDR3 nucleotide sequence: TGCGCCAGCAGTAACAGATTCTCTGGGGCCAACGTCCTGACTTTC. This translates into CASSNRFSGANVLTF. The V and J genes are TRBV10-2 and TRBJ2-6; D is uncertain. CDR1 and CDR2 (germline): WSHSY, SAAADI. The length of the CDR3 is 15 residues. Trimming stripped 5 bases from V and 0 bases from J, with 8 bases between.

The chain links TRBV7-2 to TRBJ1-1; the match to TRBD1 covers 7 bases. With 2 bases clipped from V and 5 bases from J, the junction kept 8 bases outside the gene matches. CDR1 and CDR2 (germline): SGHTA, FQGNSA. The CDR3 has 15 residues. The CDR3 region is CASSLLGGPRTEAFF. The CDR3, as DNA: TGTGCCAGCAGCTTATTAGGGGGCCCGCGGACTGAAGCTTTCTTT.

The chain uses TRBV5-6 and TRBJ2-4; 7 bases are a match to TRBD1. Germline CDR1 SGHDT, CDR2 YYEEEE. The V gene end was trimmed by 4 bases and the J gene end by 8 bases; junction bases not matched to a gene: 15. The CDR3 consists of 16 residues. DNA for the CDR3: TGTGCCAGCAGCCAGGCCACAGGGGTTCTAATTGACATTCAGTACTTC. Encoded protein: CASSQATGVLIDIQYF.

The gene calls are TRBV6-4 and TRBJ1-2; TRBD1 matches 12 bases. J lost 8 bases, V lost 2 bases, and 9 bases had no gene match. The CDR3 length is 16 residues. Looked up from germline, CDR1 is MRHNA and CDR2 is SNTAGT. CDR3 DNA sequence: TGTGCCAGCAGTGACGAGGGACAGGGGGCGCTTCGGGGCTACACCTTC. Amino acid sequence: CASSDEGQGALRGYTF.

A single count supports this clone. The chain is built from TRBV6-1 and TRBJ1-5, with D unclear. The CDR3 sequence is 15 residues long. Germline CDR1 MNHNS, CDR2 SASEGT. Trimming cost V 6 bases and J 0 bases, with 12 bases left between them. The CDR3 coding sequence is TGTGCCAGCAGCCTGACACGGAATAGCAATCAGCCCCAGCATTTT. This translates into CASSLTRNSNQPQHF.

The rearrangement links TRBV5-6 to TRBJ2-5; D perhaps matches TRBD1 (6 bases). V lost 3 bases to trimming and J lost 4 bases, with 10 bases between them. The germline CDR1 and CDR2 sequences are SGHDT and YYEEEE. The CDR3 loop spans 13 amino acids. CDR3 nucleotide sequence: TGTGCCAGCAGCTCACACAGGGTAGAGACCCAGTACTTC. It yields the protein CASSSHRVETQYF. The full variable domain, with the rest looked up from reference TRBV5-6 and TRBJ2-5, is DAGVTQSPTHLIKTRGQQVTLRCSPKSGHDTVSWYQQALGQGPQFIFQYYEEEERQRGNFPDRFSGHQFPNYSSELNVNALLLGDSALYLCASSSHRVETQYFGPGTRLLVL.

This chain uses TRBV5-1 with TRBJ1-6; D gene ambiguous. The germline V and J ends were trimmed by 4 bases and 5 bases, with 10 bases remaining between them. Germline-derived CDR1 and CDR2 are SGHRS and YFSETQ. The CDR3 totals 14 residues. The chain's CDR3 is CASSPTMDNSPLHF. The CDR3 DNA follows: TGCGCCAGCAGCCCCACAATGGATAATTCACCCCTCCACTTT.

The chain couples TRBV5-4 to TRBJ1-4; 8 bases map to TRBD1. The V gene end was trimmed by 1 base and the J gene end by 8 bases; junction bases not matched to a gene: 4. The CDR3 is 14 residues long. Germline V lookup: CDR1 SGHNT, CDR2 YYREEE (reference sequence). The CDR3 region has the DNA TGTGCCAGCAGCTTGAAACAGGGGGGAGAAAAACTGTTTTTT. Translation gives CASSLKQGGEKLFF.

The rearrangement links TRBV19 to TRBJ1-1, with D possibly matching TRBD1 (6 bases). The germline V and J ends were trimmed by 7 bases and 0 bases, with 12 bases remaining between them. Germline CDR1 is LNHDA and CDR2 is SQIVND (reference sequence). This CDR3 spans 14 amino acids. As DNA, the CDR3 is TGTGCCAGTACCCGGGACACCTTGAACACTGAAGCTTTCTTT. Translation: CASTRDTLNTEAFF.

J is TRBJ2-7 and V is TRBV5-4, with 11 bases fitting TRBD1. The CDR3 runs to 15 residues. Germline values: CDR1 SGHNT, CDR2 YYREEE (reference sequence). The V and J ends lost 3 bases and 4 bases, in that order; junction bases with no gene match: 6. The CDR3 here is CASSWEGQGAYEQYF. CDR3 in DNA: TGTGCCAGCAGCTGGGAAGGACAGGGGGCGTACGAGCAGTACTTC. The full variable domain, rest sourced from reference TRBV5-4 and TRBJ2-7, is ETGVTQSPTHLIKTRGQQVTLRCSSQSGHNTVSWYQQALGQGPQFIFQYYREEENGRGNFPPRFSGLQFPNYSSELNVNALELDDSALYLCASSWEGQGAYEQYFGPGTRLTVT.

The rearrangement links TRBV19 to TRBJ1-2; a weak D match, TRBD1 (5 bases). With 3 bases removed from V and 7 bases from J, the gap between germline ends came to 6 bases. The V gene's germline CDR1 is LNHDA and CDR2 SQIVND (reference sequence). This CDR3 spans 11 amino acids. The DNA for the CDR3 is TGTGCCAGTAGTATCGGGGGTGGCTACACCTTC. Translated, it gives CASSIGGGYTF.